The 10 T cell receptor beta chains presented below share a single source sample, sequenced in a study of cytomegalovirus exposure and HLA in healthy donors. Researchers ran the PCR with 60 Vbeta and 13 Jbeta primers. Only in-frame clones appear in the TCRdb table, and some are missing; sequencing was by immunoSEQ multiplex PCR. The top ten clones hold 3.5% to 5.5% of a sample with some 160,000 clones, approximately 78% of them seen once. The sequencing input was PBMCs. Receptor source: a woman aged 40 to 50 in good health and CMV-seropositive.

This sequence joins TRBV4-2 and TRBJ2-1; 12 bases map to TRBD2. V lost 4 bases, J lost 7 bases, and 5 bases stayed unmatched. The CDR3 is 15 residues long. Germline V lookup: CDR1 LGHNA, CDR2 YNFKEQ. The CDR3 DNA follows: TGTGCCAGCAGCCCCCTAGCGGGGGGGAGTAATGAGCAGTTCTTC. Translation: CASSPLAGGSNEQFF.

V is TRBV28 and J is TRBJ2-5; D is possibly TRBD1 (5 bases). With the DNA end fitting TRBJ2-7 better, the J assignment may be wrong. The germline gives CDR1 MDHEN, CDR2 SYDVKM. The CDR3 sequence is 14 residues long. CDR3 DNA: TGTGCCAGCAGTACACGGACACCCGAGGCCGAGCAGTACTTC. Its translation is CASSTRTPEAEQYF.

The rearrangement uses TRBV5-5 and TRBJ1-5; the match to TRBD1 covers 9 bases. CDR3 size: 18 residues. Germline assignment: CDR1 SGHKS and CDR2 YYEKEE (reference sequence). The ends lost 3 bases at V and 1 base at J; junction bases unmatched: 11. The CDR3 is CASSSLFRDRVSNQPQHF. The CDR3 DNA follows: TGTGCCAGCAGCTCACTTTTCCGGGACAGGGTGAGCAATCAGCCCCAGCATTTT.

The chain combines TRBV18 with TRBJ1-5; weak D call: TRBD1 (6 bases). CDR1 is KGHSH, CDR2 LQKENI, per germline. Trimming stripped 4 bases from V and 5 bases from J, with 24 bases between. The CDR3 is 18 amino acids. In DNA, the CDR3 is TGTGCCAGCTCACTCCTAGCGGTTTGGGCAGGGGAGCATCAGCCCCAGCATTTT. Translated, it gives CASSLLAVWAGEHQPQHF.

The V call is TRBV28, the J call TRBJ1-1, with D perhaps TRBD1 (5 bases). The V end lost 2 bases, the J end lost 0 bases, and 16 bases lay between the germline ends. From germline, CDR1 is MDHEN and CDR2 SYDVKM. This CDR3 contains 17 residues. Written as DNA, the CDR3 is TGTGCCAGCAGTTTAAACCTGTGGGGGGGGATGAACACTGAAGCTTTCTTT. The encoded protein is CASSLNLWGGMNTEAFF.

The rearrangement links TRBV6-4 to TRBJ2-7; D possibly corresponds to TRBD1 (5 bases). The CDR3 has 16 residues. Germline V gives CDR1 MRHNA, CDR2 SNTAGT. V lost 6 bases and J 0 bases, leaving 18 bases between the germline ends. In DNA, the CDR3 is TGTGCCAGCAGGAACCGACAGACACCGCTCTCCTACGAGCAGTACTTC. Its protein product is CASRNRQTPLSYEQYF.

This sequence joins TRBV5-5 and TRBJ2-1; 8 nucleotides agree with TRBD1. V was pared by 5 bases and J by 8 bases, with 9 bases of the junction left unmatched. This CDR3 region has 14 residues. The germline V gene encodes CDR1 SGHKS and CDR2 YYEKEE (reference sequence). CDR3 residues: CASSPRDRKHEQFF. Written as DNA, the CDR3 is TGTGCCAGCAGTCCCCGGGACAGGAAGCATGAGCAGTTCTTC.

V usage is TRBV5-1 and J usage is TRBJ2-5; a possible D gene is TRBD1 (5 bases). The CDR3 is made up of 15 amino acids. Per germline, CDR1 SGHRS and CDR2 YFSETQ. V lost 5 bases, J lost 5 bases, and 19 bases lay in between. DNA for the CDR3: TGCGCCAGCAGTCCAACTCAGGGTGGTGAGGAGACCCAGTACTTC. Translating it yields CASSPTQGGEETQYF.

The V and J genes are TRBV11-2 and TRBJ2-3; TRBD2 is a possible D gene (6 bases). Trimming removed 5 bases at V and 9 bases at J, with 18 bases between. Germline-derived CDR1 and CDR2 are SGHAT and FQNNGV. CDR3 length: 14 amino acids. The CDR3 DNA is TGTGCCAGCAGCCCCCTGAACCCGGGGGTGACGCAGTATTTT. Translating gives CASSPLNPGVTQYF.

This clone showed up just once. The chain couples TRBV18 to TRBJ2-3, with 9 bases that match TRBD1. The CDR3 spans 16 residues. J was trimmed by 0 bases and V by 6 bases; bases with no gene match: 7. Germline CDR1 is KGHSH and CDR2 is LQKENI. The DNA of the CDR3 is TGTGCCAGCTCGAACAGGGGGCCCACTAGCACAGATACGCAGTATTTT. It is translated as CASSNRGPTSTDTQYF.